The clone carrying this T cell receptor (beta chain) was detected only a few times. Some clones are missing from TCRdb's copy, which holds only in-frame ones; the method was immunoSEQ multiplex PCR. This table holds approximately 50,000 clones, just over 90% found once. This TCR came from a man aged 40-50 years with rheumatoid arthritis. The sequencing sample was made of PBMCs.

The CDR3 here is CASSGNRYEQYF. The CDR3 bases are TGCGCCAGCAGTGGTAACCGCTACGAGCAGTACTTC. The chain links TRBV10-1 to TRBJ2-7; D remains unclear. The length of the CDR3 is 12 residues. Trimming stripped 4 bases from V and 3 bases from J, with 7 bases between. The germline CDR1 and CDR2 sequences are WNHNN and SYGVQD (reference sequence).